This TCR beta chain was found in a study of human T cells and chemical hapten exposure. The study's findings and limits: High-frequency TCRs, those above 1 in 1000, stayed the same after DPC sensitization.

This clonotype has at least ten counts. Its antigen is still unknown. TCRdb itself ran the RACE reads through MiXCR, one entry per CDR3 protein. The sample lists tens of thousands of distinct CDR3 sequences; about 4% were seen once. V was shortened by 4 bases and J by 2 bases, with 6 bases between the two germline ends. There are 12 residues in the CDR3. Germline V gene lookup returns CDR1 SGHDN and CDR2 FVKESK. Time point specified: healthy volunteer bleed at 6 weeks. Total RNA came from unfractionated whole blood. The receptor was derived from a human donor in good health. Some clones in this sample may be carry-over from other donors' samples. This chain connects TRBV14 to TRBJ2-7; no reliable D call. Sample: whole blood. The CDR3 bases are TGTGCCAGCAGCCGCCCGACCTACGAGCAGTACTTC. This codes for CASSRPTYEQYF.